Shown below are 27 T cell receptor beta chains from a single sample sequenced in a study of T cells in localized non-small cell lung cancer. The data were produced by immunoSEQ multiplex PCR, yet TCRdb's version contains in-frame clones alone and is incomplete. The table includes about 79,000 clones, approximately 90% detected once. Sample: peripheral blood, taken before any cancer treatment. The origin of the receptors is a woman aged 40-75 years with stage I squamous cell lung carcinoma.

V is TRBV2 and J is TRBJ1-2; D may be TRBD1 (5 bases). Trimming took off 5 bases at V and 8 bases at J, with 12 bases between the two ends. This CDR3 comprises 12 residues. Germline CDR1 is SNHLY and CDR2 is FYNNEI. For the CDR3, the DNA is TGTGCCAGCAGTAGAGGGGTTGGGGGCTACACCTTC. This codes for CASSRGVGGYTF.

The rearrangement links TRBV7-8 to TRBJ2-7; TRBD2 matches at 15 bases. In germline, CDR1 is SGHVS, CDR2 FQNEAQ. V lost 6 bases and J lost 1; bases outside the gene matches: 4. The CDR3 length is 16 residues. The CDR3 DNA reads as TGTGCCAGCAGGCCGGGACTAGCGGGGGGATCCTACGAGCAGTACTTC. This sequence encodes CASRPGLAGGSYEQYF.

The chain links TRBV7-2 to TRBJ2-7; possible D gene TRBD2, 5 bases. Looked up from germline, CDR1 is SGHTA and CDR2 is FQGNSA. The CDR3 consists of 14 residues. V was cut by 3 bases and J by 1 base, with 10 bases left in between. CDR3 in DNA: TGTGCCAGCAGCTTTGCGGGTTTGTCCTACGAGCAGTACTTC. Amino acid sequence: CASSFAGLSYEQYF.

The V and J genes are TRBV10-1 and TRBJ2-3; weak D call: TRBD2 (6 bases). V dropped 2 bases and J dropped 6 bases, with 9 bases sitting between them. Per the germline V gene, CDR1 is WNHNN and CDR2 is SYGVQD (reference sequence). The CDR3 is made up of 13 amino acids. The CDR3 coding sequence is TGCGCCAGCAGTGAGGCGGGGATGGATACGCAGTATTTT. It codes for CASSEAGMDTQYF.

In nucleotides, the CDR3 is TGTGCCAGCAGCCTAGGACAGGTTACGAACACTGAAGCTTTCTTT. It is translated as CASSLGQVTNTEAFF. The chain combines TRBV2 with TRBJ1-1, with 7 positions matching TRBD1. Germline CDR1 and CDR2: SNHLY and FYNNEI. The CDR3 spans 15 residues. The J segment lost 1 base and the V segment lost 6 bases, leaving 8 bases of the junction unmatched.

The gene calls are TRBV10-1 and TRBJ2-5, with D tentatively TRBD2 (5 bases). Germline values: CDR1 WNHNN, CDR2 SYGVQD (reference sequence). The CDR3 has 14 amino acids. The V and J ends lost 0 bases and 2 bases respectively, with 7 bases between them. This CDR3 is CASSESGRQETQYF. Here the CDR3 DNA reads TGCGCCAGCAGTGAGTCGGGGAGACAAGAGACCCAGTACTTC.

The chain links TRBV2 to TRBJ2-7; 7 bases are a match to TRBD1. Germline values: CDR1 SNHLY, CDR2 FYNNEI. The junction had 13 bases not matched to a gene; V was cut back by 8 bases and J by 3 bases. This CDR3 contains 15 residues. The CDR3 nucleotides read TGTGCCAGCCTAGAGGCCGGGACAGAAAGCTACGAGCAGTACTTC. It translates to CASLEAGTESYEQYF.

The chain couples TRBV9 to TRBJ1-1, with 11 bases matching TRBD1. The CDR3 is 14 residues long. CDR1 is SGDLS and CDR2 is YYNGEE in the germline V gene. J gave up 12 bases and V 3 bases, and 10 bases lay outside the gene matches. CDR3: CASSAEGTGGITFF. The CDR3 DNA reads TGTGCCAGCAGCGCAGAGGGGACAGGGGGAATCACTTTCTTT. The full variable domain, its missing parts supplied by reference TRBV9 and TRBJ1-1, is DSGVTQTPKHLITATGQRVTLRCSPRSGDLSVYWYQQSLDQGLQFLIQYYNGEERAKGNILERFSAQQFPDLHSELNLSSLELGDSALYFCASSAEGTGGITFFGQGTRLTVV.

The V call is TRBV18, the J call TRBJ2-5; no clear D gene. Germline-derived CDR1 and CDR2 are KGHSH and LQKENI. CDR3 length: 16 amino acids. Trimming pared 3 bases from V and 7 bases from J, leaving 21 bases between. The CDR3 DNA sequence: TGTGCCAGCTCACCGAAATCGCCTGGAGCACTCGGGACCCAGTACTTC. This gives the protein CASSPKSPGALGTQYF.

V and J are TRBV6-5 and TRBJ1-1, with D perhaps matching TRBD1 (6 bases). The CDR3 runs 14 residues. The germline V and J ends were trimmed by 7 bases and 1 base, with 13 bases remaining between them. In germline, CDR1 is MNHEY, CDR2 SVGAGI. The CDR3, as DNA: TGTGCCAGCAATGACAGGTTAGGGAACACTGAAGCTTTCTTT. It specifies CASNDRLGNTEAFF.

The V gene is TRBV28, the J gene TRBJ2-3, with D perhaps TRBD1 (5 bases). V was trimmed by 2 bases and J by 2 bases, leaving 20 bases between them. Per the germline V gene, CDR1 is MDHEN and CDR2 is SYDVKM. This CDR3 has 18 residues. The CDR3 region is CASSLAGQGRIPTDTQYF. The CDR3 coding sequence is TGTGCCAGCAGTTTAGCCGGGCAGGGAAGAATCCCCACAGATACGCAGTATTTT. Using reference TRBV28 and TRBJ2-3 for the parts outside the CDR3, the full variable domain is DVKVTQSSRYLVKRTGEKVFLECVQDMDHENMFWYRQDPGLGLRLIYFSYDVKMKEKGDIPEGYSVSREKKERFSLILESASTNQTSMYLCASSLAGQGRIPTDTQYFGPGTRLTVL.

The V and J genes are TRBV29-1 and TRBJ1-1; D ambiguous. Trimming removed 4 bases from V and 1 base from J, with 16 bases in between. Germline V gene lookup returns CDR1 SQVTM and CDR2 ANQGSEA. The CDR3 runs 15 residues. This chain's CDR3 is CSVGTYGRPNTEAFF. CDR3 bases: TGCAGCGTTGGTACGTATGGACGGCCGAACACTGAAGCTTTCTTT.

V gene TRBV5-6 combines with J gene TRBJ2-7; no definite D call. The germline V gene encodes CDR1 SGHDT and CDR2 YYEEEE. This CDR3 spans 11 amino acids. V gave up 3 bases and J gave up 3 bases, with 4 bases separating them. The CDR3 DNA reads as TGTGCCAGCAGCTCTTACTACGAGCAGTACTTC. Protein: CASSSYYEQYF.

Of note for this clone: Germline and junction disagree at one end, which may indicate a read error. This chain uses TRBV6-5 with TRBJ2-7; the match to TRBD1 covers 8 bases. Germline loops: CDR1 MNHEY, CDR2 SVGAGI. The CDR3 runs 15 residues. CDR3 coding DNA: TGTGCCAGCAGTTACTCACCGGACAGGGTATTAGTGAGTGATTTC. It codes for CASSYSPDRVLVSDF.

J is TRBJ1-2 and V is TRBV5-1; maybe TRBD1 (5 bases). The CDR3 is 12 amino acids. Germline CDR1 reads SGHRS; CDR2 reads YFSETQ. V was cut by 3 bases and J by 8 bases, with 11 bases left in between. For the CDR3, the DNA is TGCGCCAGCAGCTCAGCAGGGATCGGCTACACCTTC. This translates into CASSSAGIGYTF.

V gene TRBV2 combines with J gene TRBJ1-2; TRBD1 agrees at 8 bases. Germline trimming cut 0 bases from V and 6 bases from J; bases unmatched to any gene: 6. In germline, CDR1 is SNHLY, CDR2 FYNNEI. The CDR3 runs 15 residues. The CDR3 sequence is CASSEALRGQDGYTF. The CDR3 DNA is TGTGCCAGCAGTGAAGCGCTCAGGGGGCAGGATGGCTACACCTTC.

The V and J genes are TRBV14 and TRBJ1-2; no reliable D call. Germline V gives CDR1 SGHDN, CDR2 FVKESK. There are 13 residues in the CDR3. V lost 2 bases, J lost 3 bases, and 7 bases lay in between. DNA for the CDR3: TGTGCCAGCAGCCAACCTCGGGACTATGGCTACACCTTC. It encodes CASSQPRDYGYTF.

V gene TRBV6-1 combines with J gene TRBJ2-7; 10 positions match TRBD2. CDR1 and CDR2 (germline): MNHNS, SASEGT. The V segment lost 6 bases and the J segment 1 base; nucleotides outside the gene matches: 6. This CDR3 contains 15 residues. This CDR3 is CASSLSSGGSYEQYF. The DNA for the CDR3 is TGTGCCAGCAGCCTCTCTAGCGGGGGATCCTACGAGCAGTACTTC.

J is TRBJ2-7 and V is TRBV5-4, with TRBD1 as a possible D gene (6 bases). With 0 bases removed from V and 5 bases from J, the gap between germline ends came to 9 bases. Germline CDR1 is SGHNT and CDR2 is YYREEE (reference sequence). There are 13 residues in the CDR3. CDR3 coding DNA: TGTGCCAGCAGCTTGGACAGGGCCCACGAGCAGTACTTC. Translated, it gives CASSLDRAHEQYF.

CDR3 residues: CASSSGVEQYF. CDR3 coding DNA: TGTGCCAGCAGCTCGGGAGTCGAGCAGTACTTC. The rearrangement uses TRBV11-1 and TRBJ2-7; D may be TRBD2 (6 bases). V lost 4 bases and J 6 bases, leaving 7 bases between the germline ends. Germline CDR1 reads SGHAT; CDR2 reads FQDESV (reference sequence). This CDR3 is 11 amino acids long.

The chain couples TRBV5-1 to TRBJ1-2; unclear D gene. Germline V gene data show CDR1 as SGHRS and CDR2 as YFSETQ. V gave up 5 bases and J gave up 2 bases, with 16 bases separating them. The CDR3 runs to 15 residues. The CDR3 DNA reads TGCGCCAGCAGGGAGGGTGCGCACCCAAACTATGGCTACACCTTC. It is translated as CASREGAHPNYGYTF.

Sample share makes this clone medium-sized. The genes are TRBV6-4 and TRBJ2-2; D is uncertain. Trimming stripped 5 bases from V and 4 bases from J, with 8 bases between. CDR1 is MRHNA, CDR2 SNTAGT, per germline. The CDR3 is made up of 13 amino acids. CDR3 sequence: CASSQDSTGELFF. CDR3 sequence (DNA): TGTGCCAGCAGTCAGGATTCCACCGGGGAGCTGTTTTTT.

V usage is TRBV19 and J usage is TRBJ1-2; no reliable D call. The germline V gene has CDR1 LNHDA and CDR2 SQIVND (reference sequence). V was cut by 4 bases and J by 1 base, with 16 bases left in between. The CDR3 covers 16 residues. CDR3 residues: CASSKETRLHNYGYTF. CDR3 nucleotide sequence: TGTGCCAGTAGTAAGGAGACCAGGTTGCATAACTATGGCTACACCTTC. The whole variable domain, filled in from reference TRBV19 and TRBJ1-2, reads DGGITQSPKYLFRKEGQNVTLSCEQNLNHDAMYWYRQDPGQGLRLIYYSQIVNDFQKGDIAEGYSVSREKKESFPLTVTSAQKNPTAFYLCASSKETRLHNYGYTFGSGTRLTVV.

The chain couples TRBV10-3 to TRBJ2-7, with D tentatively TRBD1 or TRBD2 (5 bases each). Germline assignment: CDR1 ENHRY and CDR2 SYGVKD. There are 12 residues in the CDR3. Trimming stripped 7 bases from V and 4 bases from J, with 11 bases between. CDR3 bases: TGTGCCATCATGGGGGATAGTTACGAGCAGTACTTC. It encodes CAIMGDSYEQYF.

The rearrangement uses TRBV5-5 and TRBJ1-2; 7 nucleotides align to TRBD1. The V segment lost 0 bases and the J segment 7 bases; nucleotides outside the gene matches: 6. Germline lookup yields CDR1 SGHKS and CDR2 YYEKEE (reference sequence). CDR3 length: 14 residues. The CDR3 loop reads CASSLDTGVSGYTF. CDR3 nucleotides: TGTGCCAGCAGCTTGGATACAGGGGTTAGTGGCTACACCTTC. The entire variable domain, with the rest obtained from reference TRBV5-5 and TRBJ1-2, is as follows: DAGVTQSPTHLIKTRGQQVTLRCSPISGHKSVSWYQQVLGQGPQFIFQYYEKEERGRGNFPDRFSARQFPNYSSELNVNALLLGDSALYLCASSLDTGVSGYTFGSGTRLTVV.

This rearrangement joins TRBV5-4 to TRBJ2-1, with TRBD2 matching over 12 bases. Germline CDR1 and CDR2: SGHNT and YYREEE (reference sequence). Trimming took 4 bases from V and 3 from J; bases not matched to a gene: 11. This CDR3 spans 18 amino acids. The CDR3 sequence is CASSQGLAGKKFYNEQFF. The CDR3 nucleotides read TGTGCCAGCAGCCAGGGACTAGCGGGTAAAAAGTTCTACAATGAGCAGTTCTTC.

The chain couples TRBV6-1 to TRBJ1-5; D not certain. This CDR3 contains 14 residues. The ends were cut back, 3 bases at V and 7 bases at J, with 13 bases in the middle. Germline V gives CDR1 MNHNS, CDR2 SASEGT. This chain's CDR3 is CASSDVNQRQPQHF. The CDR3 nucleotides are TGTGCCAGCAGTGATGTAAATCAGAGGCAGCCCCAGCATTTT.